A single T cell receptor (beta chain) is shown here with its context. The sample is drawn from a study of response to subunit inactivated influenza vaccine. This CDR3 comprises 12 residues. V lost 5 bases and J 8 bases, leaving 9 bases between the germline ends. Germline loops: CDR1 MNHEY, CDR2 SMNVEV (reference sequence). Via MiXCR, TCRdb re-called the RT-PCR reads, giving one row per CDR3 protein. The sample lists roughly 650,000 distinct CDR3 sequences; around 13% were seen once. This sequence joins TRBV27 and TRBJ2-2; no reliable D call. This clonotype was sampled from a man aged 50 or older who received an inactivated influenza vaccine. The sequenced sample was PBMCs from blood, obtained less than 15 days before vaccination. CDR3 loop: CASSRPEGELFF. The CDR3 region has the DNA TGTGCCAGCAGTAGGCCGGAAGGGGAGCTGTTTTTT.